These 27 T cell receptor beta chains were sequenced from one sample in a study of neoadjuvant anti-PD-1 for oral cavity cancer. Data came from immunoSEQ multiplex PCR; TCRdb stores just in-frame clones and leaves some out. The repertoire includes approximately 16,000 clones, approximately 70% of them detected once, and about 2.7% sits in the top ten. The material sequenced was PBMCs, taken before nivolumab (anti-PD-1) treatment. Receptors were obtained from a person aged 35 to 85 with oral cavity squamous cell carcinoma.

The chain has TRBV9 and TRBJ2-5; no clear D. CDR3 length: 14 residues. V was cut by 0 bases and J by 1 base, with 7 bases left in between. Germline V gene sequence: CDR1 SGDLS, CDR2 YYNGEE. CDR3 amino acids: CASSVGGSQETQYF. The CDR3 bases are TGTGCCAGCAGCGTAGGCGGCAGCCAAGAGACCCAGTACTTC.

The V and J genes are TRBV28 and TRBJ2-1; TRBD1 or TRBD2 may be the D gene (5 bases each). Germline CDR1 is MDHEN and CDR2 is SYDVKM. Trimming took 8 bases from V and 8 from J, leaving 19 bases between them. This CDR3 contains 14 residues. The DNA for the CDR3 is TGTGCCAGCGCCCGGGACCCTACCGGGCATGAGCAGTTCTTC. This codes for CASARDPTGHEQFF.

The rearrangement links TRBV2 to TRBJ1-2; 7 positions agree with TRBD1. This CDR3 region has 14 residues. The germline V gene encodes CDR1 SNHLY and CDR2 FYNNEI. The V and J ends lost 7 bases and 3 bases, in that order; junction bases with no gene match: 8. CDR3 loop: CASTFHRGDYGYTF. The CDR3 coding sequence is TGTGCCAGCACATTTCACAGGGGTGACTATGGCTACACCTTC.

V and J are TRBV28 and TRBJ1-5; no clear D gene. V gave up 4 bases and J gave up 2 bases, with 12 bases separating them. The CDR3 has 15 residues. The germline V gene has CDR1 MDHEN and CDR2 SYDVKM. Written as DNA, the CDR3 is TGTGCCAGCAGTTCCGACACCCCAGGCAATCAGCCCCAGCATTTT. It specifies CASSSDTPGNQPQHF.

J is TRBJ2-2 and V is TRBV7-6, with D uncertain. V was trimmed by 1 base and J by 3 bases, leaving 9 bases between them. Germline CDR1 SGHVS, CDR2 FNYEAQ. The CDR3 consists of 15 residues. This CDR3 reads CASSLDLVDTGELFF. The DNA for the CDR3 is TGTGCCAGCAGCTTAGACCTAGTTGACACCGGGGAGCTGTTTTTT.

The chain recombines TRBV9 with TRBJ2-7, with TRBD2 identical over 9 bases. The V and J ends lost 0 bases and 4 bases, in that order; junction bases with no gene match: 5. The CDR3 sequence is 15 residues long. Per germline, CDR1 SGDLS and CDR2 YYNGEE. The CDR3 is CASSVASGRIYEQYF. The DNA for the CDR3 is TGTGCCAGCAGCGTAGCAAGCGGGAGGATATACGAGCAGTACTTC. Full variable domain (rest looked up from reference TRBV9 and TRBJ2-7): DSGVTQTPKHLITATGQRVTLRCSPRSGDLSVYWYQQSLDQGLQFLIQYYNGEERAKGNILERFSAQQFPDLHSELNLSSLELGDSALYFCASSVASGRIYEQYFGPGTRLTVT.

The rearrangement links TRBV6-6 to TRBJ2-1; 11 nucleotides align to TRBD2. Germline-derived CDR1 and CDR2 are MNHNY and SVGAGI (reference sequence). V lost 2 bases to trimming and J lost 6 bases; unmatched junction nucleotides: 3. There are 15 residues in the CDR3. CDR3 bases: TGTGCCAGCAGTTACACTAGCGGGAGTGGCAATGAGCAGTTCTTC. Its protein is CASSYTSGSGNEQFF.

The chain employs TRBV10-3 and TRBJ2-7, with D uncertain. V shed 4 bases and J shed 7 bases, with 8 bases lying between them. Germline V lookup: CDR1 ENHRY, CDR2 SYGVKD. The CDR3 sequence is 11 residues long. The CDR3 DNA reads TGTGCCATCAGTGGACGTGGGGAGCAGTACTTC. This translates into CAISGRGEQYF.

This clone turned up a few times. CDR3 amino acids: CASSPWDQGNTEAFF. The CDR3 DNA is TGCGCCAGCAGCCCGTGGGACCAAGGGAACACTGAAGCTTTCTTT. The chain carries TRBV5-1 and TRBJ1-1, with TRBD1 as a possible D gene (5 bases). Germline CDR1 SGHRS, CDR2 YFSETQ. The CDR3 has 15 residues. V lost 4 bases and J 1 base, leaving 14 bases between the germline ends.

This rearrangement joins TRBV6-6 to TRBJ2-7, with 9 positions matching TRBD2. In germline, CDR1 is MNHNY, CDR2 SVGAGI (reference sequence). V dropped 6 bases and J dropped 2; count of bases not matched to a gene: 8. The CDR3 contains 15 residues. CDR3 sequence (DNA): TGTGCCAGCAGCCCTCTAGCGGGAAGCGCCTACGAGCAGTACTTC. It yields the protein CASSPLAGSAYEQYF.

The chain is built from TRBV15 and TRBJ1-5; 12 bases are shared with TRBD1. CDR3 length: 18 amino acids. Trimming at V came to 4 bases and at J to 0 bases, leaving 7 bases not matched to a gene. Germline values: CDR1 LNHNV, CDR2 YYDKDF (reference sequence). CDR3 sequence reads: CATSNRDRGLNSNQPQHF. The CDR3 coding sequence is TGTGCCACCAGCAACCGGGACAGGGGGCTTAATAGCAATCAGCCCCAGCATTTT. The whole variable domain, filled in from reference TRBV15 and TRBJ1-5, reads DAMVIQNPRYQVTQFGKPVTLSCSQTLNHNVMYWYQQKSSQAPKLLFHYYDKDFNNEADTPDNFQSRRPNTSFCFLDIRSPGLGDTAMYLCATSNRDRGLNSNQPQHFGDGTRLSIL.

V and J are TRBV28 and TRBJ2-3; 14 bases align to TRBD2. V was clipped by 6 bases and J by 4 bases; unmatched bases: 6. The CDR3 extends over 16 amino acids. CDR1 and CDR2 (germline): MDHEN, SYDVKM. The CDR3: CASRTGTSGRPDTQYF. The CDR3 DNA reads TGTGCCAGCAGGACCGGGACTAGCGGGAGACCAGATACGCAGTATTTT. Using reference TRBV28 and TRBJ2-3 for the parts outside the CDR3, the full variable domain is DVKVTQSSRYLVKRTGEKVFLECVQDMDHENMFWYRQDPGLGLRLIYFSYDVKMKEKGDIPEGYSVSREKKERFSLILESASTNQTSMYLCASRTGTSGRPDTQYFGPGTRLTVL.

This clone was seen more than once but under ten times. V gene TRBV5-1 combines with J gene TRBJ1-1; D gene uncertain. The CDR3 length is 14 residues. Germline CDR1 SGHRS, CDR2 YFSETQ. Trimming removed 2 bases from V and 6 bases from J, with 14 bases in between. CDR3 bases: TGCGCCAGCAGCTTCGGGGAGAGGGTGCCTGAAGCTTTCTTT. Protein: CASSFGERVPEAFF. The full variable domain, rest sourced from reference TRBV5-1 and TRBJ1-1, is KAGVTQTPRYLIKTRGQQVTLSCSPISGHRSVSWYQQTPGQGLQFLFEYFSETQRNKGNFPGRFSGRQFSNSRSEMNVSTLELGDSALYLCASSFGERVPEAFFGQGTRLTVV.

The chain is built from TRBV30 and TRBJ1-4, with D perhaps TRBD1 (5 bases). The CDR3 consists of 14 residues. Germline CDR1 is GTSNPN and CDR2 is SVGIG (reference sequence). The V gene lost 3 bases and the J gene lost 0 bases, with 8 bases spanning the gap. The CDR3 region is CAWRWGSTNEKLFF. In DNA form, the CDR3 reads TGTGCCTGGAGGTGGGGGTCAACTAATGAAAAACTGTTTTTT.

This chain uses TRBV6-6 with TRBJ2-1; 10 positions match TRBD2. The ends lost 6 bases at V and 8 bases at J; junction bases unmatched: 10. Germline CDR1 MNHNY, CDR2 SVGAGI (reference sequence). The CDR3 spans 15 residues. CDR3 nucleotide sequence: TGTGCCAGCAGCCTCCCCAGCGGGAGGGCCGATGAGCAGTTCTTC. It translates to CASSLPSGRADEQFF.

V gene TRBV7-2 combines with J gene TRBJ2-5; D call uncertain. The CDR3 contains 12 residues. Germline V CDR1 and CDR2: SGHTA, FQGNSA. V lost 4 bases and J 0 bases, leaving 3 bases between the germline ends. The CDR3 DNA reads TGTGCCAGCAGCTCGTACCAAGAGACCCAGTACTTC. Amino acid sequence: CASSSYQETQYF.

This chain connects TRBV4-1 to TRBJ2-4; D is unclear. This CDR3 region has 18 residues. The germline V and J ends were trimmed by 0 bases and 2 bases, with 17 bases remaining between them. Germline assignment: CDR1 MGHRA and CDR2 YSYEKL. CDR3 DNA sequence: TGCGCCAGCAGCCAAGATGATCGGAGCCAGGCCTCCAAAAACATTCAGTACTTC. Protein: CASSQDDRSQASKNIQYF.

As DNA, the CDR3 is TGTGCCAGCAGTTTGGCGGGAGCATCCTACGAGCAGTACTTC. Its protein is CASSLAGASYEQYF. This chain links TRBV6-5 with TRBJ2-7; 7 nucleotides align to TRBD2. This CDR3 spans 14 amino acids. The germline V gene has CDR1 MNHEY and CDR2 SVGAGI. Trimming took 4 bases from V and 1 from J; bases not matched to a gene: 4.

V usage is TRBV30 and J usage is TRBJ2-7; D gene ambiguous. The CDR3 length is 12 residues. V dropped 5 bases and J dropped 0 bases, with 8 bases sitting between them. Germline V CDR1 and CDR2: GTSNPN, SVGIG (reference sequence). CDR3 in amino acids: CAWEMGSYEQYF. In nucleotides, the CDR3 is TGTGCCTGGGAGATGGGCTCCTACGAGCAGTACTTC.

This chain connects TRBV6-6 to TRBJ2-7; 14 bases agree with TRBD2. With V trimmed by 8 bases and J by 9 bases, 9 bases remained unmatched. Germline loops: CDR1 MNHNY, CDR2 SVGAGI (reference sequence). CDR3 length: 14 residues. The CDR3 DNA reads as TGTGCCAGCCGATCCGGGACTAGCGGGAGCTGGCAGTACTTC. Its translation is CASRSGTSGSWQYF.

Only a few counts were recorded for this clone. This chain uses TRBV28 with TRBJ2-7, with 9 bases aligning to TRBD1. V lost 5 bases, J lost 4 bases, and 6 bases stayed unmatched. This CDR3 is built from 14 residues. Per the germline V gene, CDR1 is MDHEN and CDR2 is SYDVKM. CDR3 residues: CASSTGTGNYEQYF. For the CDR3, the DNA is TGTGCCAGCAGTACCGGGACAGGGAATTACGAGCAGTACTTC.

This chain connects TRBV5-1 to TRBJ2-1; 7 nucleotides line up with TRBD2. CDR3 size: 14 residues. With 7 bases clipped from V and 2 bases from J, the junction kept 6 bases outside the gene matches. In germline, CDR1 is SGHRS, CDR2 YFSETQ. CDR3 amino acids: CASRSGNAYNEQFF. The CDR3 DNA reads TGCGCCAGCCGGAGCGGGAACGCCTACAATGAGCAGTTCTTC.

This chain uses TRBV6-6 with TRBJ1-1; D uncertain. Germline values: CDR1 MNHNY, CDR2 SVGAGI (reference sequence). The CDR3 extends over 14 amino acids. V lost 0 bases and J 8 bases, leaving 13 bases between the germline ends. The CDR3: CASSYSTSVYEAFF. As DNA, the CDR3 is TGTGCCAGCAGTTACTCGACGTCAGTATACGAAGCTTTCTTT.

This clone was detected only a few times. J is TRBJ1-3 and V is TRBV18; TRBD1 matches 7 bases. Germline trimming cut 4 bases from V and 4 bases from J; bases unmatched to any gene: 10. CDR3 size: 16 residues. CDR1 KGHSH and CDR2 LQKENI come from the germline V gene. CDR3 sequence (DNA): TGTGCCAGCTCACAAGGGGGCCCAAACGGCGGAAACACCATATATTTT. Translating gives CASSQGGPNGGNTIYF. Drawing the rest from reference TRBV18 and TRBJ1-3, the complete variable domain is NAGVMQNPRHLVRRRGQEARLRCSPMKGHSHVYWYRQLPEEGLKFMVYLQKENIIDESGMPKERFSAEFPKEGPSILRIQQVVRGDSAAYFCASSQGGPNGGNTIYFGEGSWLTVV.

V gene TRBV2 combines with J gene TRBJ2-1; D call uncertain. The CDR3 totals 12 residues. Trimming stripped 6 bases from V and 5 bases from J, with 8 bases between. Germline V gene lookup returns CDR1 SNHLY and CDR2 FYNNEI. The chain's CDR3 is CASRLEHNEQFF. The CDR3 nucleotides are TGTGCCAGCAGGTTGGAGCACAATGAGCAGTTCTTC.

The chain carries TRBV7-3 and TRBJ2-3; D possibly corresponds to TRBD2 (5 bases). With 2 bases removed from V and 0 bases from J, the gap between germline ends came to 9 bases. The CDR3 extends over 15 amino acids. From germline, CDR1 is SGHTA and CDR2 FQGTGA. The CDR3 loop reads CASSLLASSTDTQYF. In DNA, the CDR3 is TGTGCCAGCAGCTTACTAGCTTCTAGCACAGATACGCAGTATTTT.

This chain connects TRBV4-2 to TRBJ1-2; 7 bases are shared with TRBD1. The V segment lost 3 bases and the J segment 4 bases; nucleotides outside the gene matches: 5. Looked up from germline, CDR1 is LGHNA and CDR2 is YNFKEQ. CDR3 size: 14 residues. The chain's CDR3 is CASSQDRRSYGYTF. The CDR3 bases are TGTGCCAGCAGCCAGGACAGGAGGAGCTATGGCTACACCTTC.